This paragraph covers one T cell receptor (beta chain) sequence. The table lists this clonotype with a count of one. The antigen this receptor binds is unknown. No much larger clone is present one base from it, and per-base qualities are unavailable. Germline trimming amounts to 9 bases on V and 8 bases on J, with 11 as the count of junction bases outside the gene matches. Spanning cysteine to phenylalanine, the CDR3 consists of 14 amino acids. The retained sequence is limited to the CDR3, 42 bases, with the frame set at the first base. The data were obtained in a study of post-analysis software for immune sequencing data (dated by TCRdb to the mid-2010s). General notes on the study: The recorded disease courses included relapsing-remitting, secondary progressive and progressive-relapsing multiple sclerosis, and some patients had no subtype annotation. A subset of samples was prepared in parallel using single-end sample barcoding, then pooled and co-amplified after Illumina adapter ligation. The patient repertoires were compared against around eleven previously published healthy control repertoires obtained from donors aged roughly 6 to 26 years.

TCR beta repertoires were profiled from peripheral blood of roughly 13 young patients with multiple sclerosis to demonstrate the VDJtools post-analysis software. The patients with multiple sclerosis were children and adolescents between 6 and 15 years of age. General findings and caveats noted by the study authors: Strong co-clustering of samples prepared in the same batch was shown by direct clustering with F measure, prompting a batch-effect correction. Normalized Chao1 diversity was significantly lower in multiple sclerosis patients than controls, suggesting substantial peripheral T-cell clonal expansion. Patients showed significantly higher frequencies than controls for a handful of TRBV segments, among them TRBV5-6, TRBV5-1 and TRBV20-1. The multiple sclerosis patient group was slightly younger than the control group.

Library preparation used PCR. Sequencing was performed on an Illumina HiSeq 2500. To reduce PCR and sequencing biases, unique molecular identifiers were built into the TCR beta cDNA libraries. Some 500,000 cDNA molecules were obtained for every 1 to 10 million input T cells, so each molecule roughly corresponded to one T cell. The patient libraries were prepared and sequenced using the same protocol as the earlier healthy control dataset. Within a given batch, samples were prepared together, multiplexed and sequenced on the same HiSeq lane. Under the source paper's analysis protocol: MIGEC handled the raw barcoded reads, throwing out single-read molecular identifier groups before consensus assembly and CDR3 extraction. VDJtools was used for post-analysis of the clonotype tables, with diversity normalized by down-sampling every dataset to the smallest sample size. In repertoire overlap clustering, CDR3 amino acid sequences, but not nucleotide sequences, were matched to correct batch-related cross-sample contamination. TCRdb reworked the public reads: Q25 trimming with fastp, MiXCR clone assembly, productive beta chains retained. Every distinct CDR3 protein forms one entry, paired with its most common genes and DNA. V and J calls and clone size were set by TCRdb, not the authors. Within this sample are 740,000 or so distinct CDR3 sequences, with 53% of them counted one time only. Roughly 4.4% of the sample comes from the top ten.

The sequence was obtained from a girl aged 5 to 17 with multiple sclerosis. The sequenced material came from blood. The rearrangement joined TRBV12-3 or TRBV12-4 to TRBJ1-4; TRBD1 lines up with 8 middle nucleotides. At the DNA level, the sequence is TGTGCCAGTCGCAGGACAGGGAATCGGGAAAAACTGTTTTTT. It translates as CASRRTGNREKLFF.